The T cell receptor (beta chain) under discussion was sequenced for a study of cytomegalovirus exposure and HLA in healthy donors. Primers included in the PCR were 60 Vbeta and 13 Jbeta primers. The repertoire was sequenced with immunoSEQ multiplex PCR; TCRdb's copy has only in-frame clones and lacks some. The profile shows around 150,000 clones, roughly four fifths of them singletons. In germline, CDR1 is LNHDA, CDR2 SQIVND (reference sequence). Deletions cut 3 bases from V and 1 base from J, with 9 bases between. This CDR3 contains 14 residues. This clonotype was obtained from a young man in good health and CMV-seronegative. This chain uses TRBV19 with TRBJ1-1, with no clear D. The sequencing sample was made of PBMCs. CDR3 coding DNA: TGTGCCAGTAGTATGAACAGCCCGAACACTGAAGCTTTCTTT. Encoded protein: CASSMNSPNTEAFF.